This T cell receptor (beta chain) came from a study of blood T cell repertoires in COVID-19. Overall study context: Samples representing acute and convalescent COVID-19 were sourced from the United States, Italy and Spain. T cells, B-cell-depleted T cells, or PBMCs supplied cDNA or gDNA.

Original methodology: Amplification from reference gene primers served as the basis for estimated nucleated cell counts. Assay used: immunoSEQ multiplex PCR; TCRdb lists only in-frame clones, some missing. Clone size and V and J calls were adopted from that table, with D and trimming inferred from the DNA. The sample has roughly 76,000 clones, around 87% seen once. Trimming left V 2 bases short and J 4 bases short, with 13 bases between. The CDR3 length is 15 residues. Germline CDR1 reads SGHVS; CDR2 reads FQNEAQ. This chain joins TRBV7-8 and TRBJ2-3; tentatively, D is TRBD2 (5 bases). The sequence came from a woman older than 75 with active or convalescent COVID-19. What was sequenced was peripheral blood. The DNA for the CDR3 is TGTGCCAGCAGCTTAAGGCGGGCCCGGGCAGATACGCAGTATTTT. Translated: CASSLRRARADTQYF.